Each of the 9 T cell receptor beta chains below was sequenced from the same sample in a study of cytomegalovirus exposure and HLA in healthy donors. PCR amplification relied on 60 Vbeta primers (plus 13 Jbeta primers). The method was immunoSEQ multiplex PCR; TCRdb's version includes in-frame clones alone and lacks a portion of them. The sample lists about 160,000 clones; 70% to 85% were seen once. Material for sequencing was PBMCs. The receptors stem from a man aged 35-49 years in good health and CMV-seronegative.

V is TRBV2 and J is TRBJ2-3, with 7 nucleotides matching TRBD1. Germline CDR1 SNHLY, CDR2 FYNNEI. CDR3 length: 16 residues. The ends lost 3 bases at V and 2 bases at J; junction bases unmatched: 8. The CDR3: CASSDRGQTLTDTQYF. CDR3 DNA: TGTGCCAGCAGTGATAGGGGGCAGACCCTCACAGATACGCAGTATTTT.

The genes are TRBV6-6 and TRBJ2-1; D gene uncertain. In germline, CDR1 is MNHNY, CDR2 SVGAGI (reference sequence). This CDR3 has 14 residues. V lost 7 bases to trimming and J lost 2 bases, with 12 bases between them. For the CDR3, the DNA is TGTGCCAGCATCACGACTGAAACCTACAATGAGCAGTTCTTC. The encoded protein is CASITTETYNEQFF.

V and J are TRBV5-1 and TRBJ2-1, with 8 bases matching TRBD2. CDR1 and CDR2 (germline): SGHRS, YFSETQ. The CDR3 spans 16 residues. Losses at the gene ends were 4 bases for V and 7 bases for J; bases not matched to a gene: 13. DNA for the CDR3: TGCGCCAGCAGCACGGGGGTCCGGGGGGGTAGTAATGAGCAGTTCTTC. This translates into CASSTGVRGGSNEQFF.

V is TRBV7-2 and J is TRBJ1-2, with 9 bases lining up with TRBD1. With 5 bases clipped from V and 4 bases from J, the junction kept 5 bases outside the gene matches. Germline CDR1 and CDR2: SGHTA and FQGNSA. The CDR3 is 14 amino acids. The CDR3 protein is CASSDRGLAYGYTF. The CDR3 bases are TGTGCCAGCAGCGACAGGGGGTTGGCCTATGGCTACACCTTC.

The chain employs TRBV15 and TRBJ1-1; D is ambiguous. V was shortened by 1 base and J by 5 bases, with 5 bases between the two germline ends. This CDR3 contains 12 residues. CDR1 and CDR2 (germline): LNHNV, YYDKDF (reference sequence). CDR3 sequence reads: CATSRVATEAFF. The CDR3 nucleotides read TGTGCCACCAGCAGAGTGGCAACTGAAGCTTTCTTT.

This chain connects TRBV2 to TRBJ2-2; 12 bases are a match to TRBD1. This CDR3 has 15 amino acids. Trimming at V came to 4 bases and at J to 6 bases, leaving 3 bases not matched to a gene. From germline, CDR1 is SNHLY and CDR2 FYNNEI. CDR3 sequence reads: CASSGDRGQAGELFF. CDR3 bases: TGTGCCAGCAGTGGGGACAGGGGGCAAGCCGGGGAGCTGTTTTTT.

Comments on this clone: The junction does not match germline at one end; this may be a read error. The chain is built from TRBV7-7 and TRBJ1-3; 7 nucleotides match TRBD1. Looked up from germline, CDR1 is SSHAT and CDR2 is FNYEAQ (reference sequence). The CDR3 is 15 residues long. The CDR3 DNA reads as TGTGCTAGCAGCTTGAGGGACAGCCCTGGAAACACCATATATTTT. It is translated as CASSLRDSPGNTIYF.

This clone has only one observation. The chain employs TRBV29-1 and TRBJ2-7; 9 bases agree with TRBD1. The germline CDR1 and CDR2 sequences are SQVTM and ANQGSEA. After removal of 6 bases from V and 6 bases from J, the junction contained 12 bases not matched to a gene. CDR3 length equals 14 residues. The CDR3 is CSVSAGTGSGEQYF. The CDR3 DNA reads TGCAGCGTGTCGGCCGGGACAGGGTCTGGCGAGCAGTACTTC.

The gene calls are TRBV10-1 and TRBJ2-7; D might be TRBD1 (6 bases). Germline CDR1 reads WNHNN; CDR2 reads SYGVQD (reference sequence). Trimming took off 5 bases at V and 4 bases at J, with 15 bases between the two ends. CDR3 size: 14 residues. Here the CDR3 DNA reads TGCGCCAGCAGTCGGGACACGGGTCCTTACGAGCAGTACTTC. Encoded protein: CASSRDTGPYEQYF.